The sequence of this T cell receptor (beta chain) was determined in a study of cytomegalovirus exposure and HLA in healthy donors. There are 14 residues in the CDR3. Germline V gives CDR1 SNHLY, CDR2 FYNNEI. The ends were cut back, 6 bases at V and 2 bases at J, with 14 bases in the middle. PCR involved 60 Vbeta and 13 Jbeta primers. The data were produced by immunoSEQ multiplex PCR, yet TCRdb's version contains in-frame clones alone and is incomplete. The sample lists 150,000 to 200,000 clones, around 62% occurring once. This clone was picked up many times. The chain employs TRBV2 and TRBJ2-7; tentative D call: TRBD1 (6 bases). Sequencing used PBMCs. The clonotype was recovered from a man aged 35-49 years in good health and CMV-seronegative. DNA for the CDR3: TGTGCCAGCAGGGGCGTGACAGGAGCCTACGAGCAGTACTTC. Protein sequence: CASRGVTGAYEQYF.